Below, 13 T cell receptor beta chains from the same sample are listed, as sequenced in a study of vaccination effects on CD4 cells after COVID-19. The repertoire was sequenced with immunoSEQ multiplex PCR; TCRdb's copy has only in-frame clones and lacks some. The repertoire consists of 50,000 or so clones, with 50% to 70% occurring once and the leading ten covering approximately 5%. For these receptors, no antigen is known. Once cultured for under 11 days, the cells underwent separation to obtain CD4+ T cells. Sample: CD4+ T cells from PBMCs cultured without peptide, taken before COVID-19 vaccination. All receptors derive from a human donor who received a COVID-19 vaccine.

J is TRBJ2-2 and V is TRBV30; weak D call: TRBD2 (6 bases). Germline lookup yields CDR1 GTSNPN and CDR2 SVGIG (reference sequence). The CDR3 spans 16 residues. Trimming cost V 0 bases and J 2 bases, with 13 bases left between them. The CDR3 loop reads CAWSVPGAINTGELFF. DNA of the CDR3: TGTGCCTGGAGTGTACCGGGAGCGATAAACACCGGGGAGCTGTTTTTT.

J is TRBJ1-2 and V is TRBV28; D not certain. The germline CDR1 and CDR2 sequences are MDHEN and SYDVKM. V shed 8 bases and J shed 3 bases, with 13 bases lying between them. The CDR3 consists of 13 residues. CDR3 sequence (DNA): TGTGCCAGCTCTCTCTCCCCCCACTATGGCTACACCTTC. Protein product: CASSLSPHYGYTF.

The DNA of the CDR3 is TGTGCCAGCAGGACCCTCAGGGGAAACACCATATATTTT. This encodes CASRTLRGNTIYF. This chain joins TRBV2 and TRBJ1-3; D remains ambiguous. Trimming cost V 6 bases and J 4 bases, with 10 bases left between them. CDR3 size: 13 residues. The germline V gene encodes CDR1 SNHLY and CDR2 FYNNEI.

The chain uses TRBV2 and TRBJ2-5; D is unresolved. Trimming cost V 10 bases and J 7 bases, with 7 bases left between them. The CDR3 sequence is 9 residues long. The germline V gene encodes CDR1 SNHLY and CDR2 FYNNEI. The CDR3 is CANGGTQYF. CDR3 DNA: TGTGCCAACGGCGGGACCCAGTACTTC.

The chain couples TRBV7-2 to TRBJ1-2; no definite D call. The V gene lost 4 bases and the J gene lost 0 bases, with 6 bases spanning the gap. The CDR3 contains 13 residues. Germline V gives CDR1 SGHTA, CDR2 FQGNSA. The chain's CDR3 is CASSSWANYGYTF. The CDR3 nucleotides read TGTGCCAGCAGCTCGTGGGCTAACTATGGCTACACCTTC.

V and J are TRBV9 and TRBJ2-2; 8 bases agree with TRBD1. There are 15 residues in the CDR3. V trimming: 6 bases; J trimming: 4 bases; junction bases outside the gene matches: 8. The germline gives CDR1 SGDLS, CDR2 YYNGEE. DNA for the CDR3: TGTGCCAGCAACGTTTGGACAGGGCGCACCGGGGAGCTGTTTTTT. Protein: CASNVWTGRTGELFF.

The gene calls are TRBV24-1 and TRBJ2-1, with D unclear. V gave up 0 bases and J gave up 8 bases, with 10 bases separating them. CDR1 is KGHDR, CDR2 SFDVKD, per germline. CDR3 length: 14 residues. The CDR3 sequence: CATSDLTLPHEQFF. CDR3 nucleotide sequence: TGTGCCACCAGTGATTTGACCTTACCCCATGAGCAGTTCTTC.

The chain uses TRBV3-1 (or the pseudogene TRBV3-2) and TRBJ1-1; D not resolved. V was shortened by 1 base and J by 10 bases, with 10 bases between the two germline ends. Germline V gives CDR1 LGHDT, CDR2 YNNKEL (reference sequence). The CDR3 has 12 amino acids. CDR3: CASSQATLGAFF. In nucleotides, the CDR3 is TGTGCCAGCAGCCAAGCCACCCTCGGAGCTTTCTTT.

The V and J genes are TRBV3-1 (or the pseudogene TRBV3-2) and TRBJ1-6; tentative D call: TRBD1 (5 bases). The germline gives CDR1 LGHDT, CDR2 YNNKEL (reference sequence). The V and J ends lost 4 bases and 2 bases respectively, with 15 bases between them. This CDR3 has 17 residues. In DNA form, the CDR3 reads TGTGCCAGCAGCCCCGGACAAACTGAGGCCTATAATTCACCCCTCCACTTT. This sequence encodes CASSPGQTEAYNSPLHF.

This clone was found once. V usage is TRBV3-1 (or the pseudogene TRBV3-2) and J usage is TRBJ1-1, with no clear D. Germline assignment: CDR1 LGHDT and CDR2 YNNKEL (reference sequence). The CDR3 sequence is 13 residues long. The germline V and J ends were trimmed by 5 bases and 2 bases, with 9 bases remaining between them. CDR3 sequence reads: CASSGRGNTEAFF. The CDR3 bases are TGTGCCAGCAGCGGACGGGGAAACACTGAAGCTTTCTTT.

This chain links TRBV20-1 with TRBJ1-2, with D hard to call. V was shortened by 3 bases and J by 5 bases, with 13 bases between the two germline ends. The CDR3 is 13 residues long. CDR1 and CDR2 from the germline V gene are DFQATT and SNEGSKA (reference sequence). The chain's CDR3 is CSASPGVGYGYTF. The CDR3 DNA reads as TGCAGTGCTAGTCCCGGGGTAGGGTATGGCTACACCTTC.

The rearrangement uses TRBV7-8 and TRBJ1-2; D perhaps matches TRBD1 (5 bases). Germline-derived CDR1 and CDR2 are SGHVS and FQNEAQ. The length of the CDR3 is 15 residues. The V and J ends lost 5 bases and 2 bases respectively, with 15 bases between them. CDR3 sequence reads: CASSPLGGANYGYTF. The CDR3 DNA sequence: TGTGCCAGCAGCCCACTTGGGGGAGCCAACTATGGCTACACCTTC.

The table lists this clone with a count of one. The rearrangement joins TRBV27 to TRBJ2-6; D gene ambiguous. V was pared by 3 bases and J by 0 bases, with 3 bases between. CDR3 size: 14 residues. The germline V gene has CDR1 MNHEY and CDR2 SMNVEV (reference sequence). The CDR3 DNA follows: TGTGCCAGCAGTTTTAGCTCTGGGGCCAACGTCCTGACTTTC. This codes for CASSFSSGANVLTF.